This T cell receptor beta chain was captured in a study of spatial heterogeneity in lung cancer. In TCRdb, the 5' RACE reads were re-called with MiXCR into one record per CDR3 protein. The table shows 100,000 or so distinct CDR3 sequences, with 4.4% occurring only once. Trimming took off 7 bases at V and 6 bases at J, with 16 bases between the two ends. The CDR3 runs to 14 residues. The germline V gene has CDR1 SEHNR and CDR2 FQNEAQ (reference sequence). Time point specified: sample taken at primary tumor resection. Unsorted samples of tumor, nontumor lung or frozen PBMC had their whole RNA sequenced. The study, taken as a whole, reports: Expanded alpha and beta TCR counts within tumors tracked tumor mutation counts.

This clonotype has at least ten counts. Its antigen is unknown. This clonotype was obtained from a male donor with early-stage non-small cell lung cancer. Sequenced material: lung tumor tissue, taken at surgery. V usage is TRBV7-9 and J usage is TRBJ1-3; a possible D gene is TRBD1 (5 bases). This CDR3 is CASTKPEGPNTIYF. The CDR3 DNA reads TGTGCCAGCACAAAACCAGAGGGGCCAAACACCATATATTTT.